These T cell receptor beta chains were read from a single sample in a study of OX40 agonist ivuxolimab in advanced cancers. The data were produced by immunoSEQ multiplex PCR, yet TCRdb's version contains in-frame clones alone and is incomplete. The data hold about 77,000 clones, with over 85% observed a single time. Sequenced material: CD4+ or CD8+ T cells sorted from blood, taken in a trial of the OX40 agonist ivuxolimab. These receptors were obtained from an adult with an advanced solid tumor such as melanoma, head and neck, liver or kidney cancer. Both conserved end residues are part of each CDR3. The order of the fields is V gene, CDR3 protein.

TRBV2 CAGRRQGGDGYTF
TRBV5-1 CASSLGQPGEKLFF
TRBV5-1 CASSPPNTGELFF
TRBV5-1 CASSLSQVRETQYF
TRBV7-9 CASSFRTGVTEAFF
TRBV28 CASEGRGGGNTIYF
TRBV11-3 CASSLQGDYNEQFF
TRBV28 CASTIPTGGAGQPQHF
TRBV5-4 CASSRRGEQYF
TRBV5-4 CASSMGSGDTQYF
TRBV2 CASRPRDAGTEQYF
TRBV28 CASSVTVANTEAFF
TRBV6-5 CASRAGRSNEQFF
TRBV5-1 CASSLVGGQAYNEQFF
TRBV19 CASSIQGSTDTQYF
TRBV18 CASSQTTDNYGYTF
TRBV5-1 CASSLEGTGGWGTEAFF
TRBV19 CASSIDLSSGRTNEQYF
TRBV5-1 CASSLGTSGSGDTQYF
TRBV4-1 CASSQDRGQGYEQYF
TRBV19 CASSIPGQATYEQYF
TRBV18 CASSPRFYNEQFF
TRBV5-1 CASSLGQVQETQYF
TRBV6-5 CASNPRGTRLDEQFF
TRBV4-3 CASGGATNEKLFF
TRBV6-6 CASSYPLAGSSYEQYF